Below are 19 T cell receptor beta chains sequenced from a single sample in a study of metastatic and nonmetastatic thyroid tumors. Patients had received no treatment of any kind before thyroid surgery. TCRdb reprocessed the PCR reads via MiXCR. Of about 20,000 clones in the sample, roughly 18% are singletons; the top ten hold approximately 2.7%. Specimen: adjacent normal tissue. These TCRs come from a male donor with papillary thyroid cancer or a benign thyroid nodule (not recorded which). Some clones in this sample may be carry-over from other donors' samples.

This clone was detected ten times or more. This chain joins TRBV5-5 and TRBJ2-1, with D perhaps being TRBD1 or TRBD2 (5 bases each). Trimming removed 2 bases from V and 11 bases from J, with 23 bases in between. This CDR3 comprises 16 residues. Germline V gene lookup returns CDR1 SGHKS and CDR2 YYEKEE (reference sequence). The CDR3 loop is CASSFRKGPNNEQQFF. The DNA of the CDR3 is TGTGCCAGCAGCTTCAGAAAGGGACCTAACAATGAGCAGCAGTTCTTC.

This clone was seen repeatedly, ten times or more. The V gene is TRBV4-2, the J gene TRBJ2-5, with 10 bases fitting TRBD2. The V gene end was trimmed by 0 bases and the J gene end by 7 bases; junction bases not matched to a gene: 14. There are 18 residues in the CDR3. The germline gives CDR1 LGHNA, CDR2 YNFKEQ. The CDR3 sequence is CASSQDRAGAGGFGTQYF. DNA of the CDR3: TGTGCCAGCAGCCAAGACAGGGCTGGAGCGGGAGGGTTTGGGACCCAGTACTTC.

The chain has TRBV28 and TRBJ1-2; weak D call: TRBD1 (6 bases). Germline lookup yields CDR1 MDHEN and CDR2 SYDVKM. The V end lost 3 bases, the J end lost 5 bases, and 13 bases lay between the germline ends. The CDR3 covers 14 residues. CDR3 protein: CASSFQPRGYGYTF. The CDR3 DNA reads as TGTGCCAGCAGTTTCCAACCCAGGGGTTATGGCTACACCTTC.

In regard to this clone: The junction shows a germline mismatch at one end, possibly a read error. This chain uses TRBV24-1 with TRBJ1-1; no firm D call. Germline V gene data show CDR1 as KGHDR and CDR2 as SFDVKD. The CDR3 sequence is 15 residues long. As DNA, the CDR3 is TGTGCCACCAGTGATCCCCGGACCGCCTCGTGCGAAGCCTTCTTT. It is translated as CATSDPRTASCEAFF.

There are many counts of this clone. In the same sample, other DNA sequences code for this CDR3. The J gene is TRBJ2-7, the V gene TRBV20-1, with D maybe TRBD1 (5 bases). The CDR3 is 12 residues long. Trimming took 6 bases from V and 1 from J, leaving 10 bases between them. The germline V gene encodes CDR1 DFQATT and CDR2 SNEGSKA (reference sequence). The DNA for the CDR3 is TGCAGTGCAGATTCAGGGTCCTACGAGCAGTACTTC. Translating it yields CSADSGSYEQYF.

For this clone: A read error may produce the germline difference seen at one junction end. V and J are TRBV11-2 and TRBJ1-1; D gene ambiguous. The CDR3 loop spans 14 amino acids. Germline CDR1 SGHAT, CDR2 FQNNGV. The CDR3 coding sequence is TGTGCCAACAGCTTATTCAGGACGACATCTGAAGCTTTCTTT. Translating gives CANSLFRTTSEAFF.

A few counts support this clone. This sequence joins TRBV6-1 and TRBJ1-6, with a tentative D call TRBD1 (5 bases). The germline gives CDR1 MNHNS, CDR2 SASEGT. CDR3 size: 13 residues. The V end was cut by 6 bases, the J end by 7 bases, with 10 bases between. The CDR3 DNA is TGTGCCAGCAGGAAAGAGGGGAATTCACCCCTCCACTTT. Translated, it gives CASRKEGNSPLHF.

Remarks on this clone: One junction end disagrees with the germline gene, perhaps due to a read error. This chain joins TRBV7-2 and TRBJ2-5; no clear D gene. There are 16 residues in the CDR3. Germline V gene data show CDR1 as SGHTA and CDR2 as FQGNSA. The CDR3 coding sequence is TGTGCCGGCAGCTTAGTGCCTTCCGTGCGACAAGAGACCCAGTACTTC. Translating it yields CAGSLVPSVRQETQYF.

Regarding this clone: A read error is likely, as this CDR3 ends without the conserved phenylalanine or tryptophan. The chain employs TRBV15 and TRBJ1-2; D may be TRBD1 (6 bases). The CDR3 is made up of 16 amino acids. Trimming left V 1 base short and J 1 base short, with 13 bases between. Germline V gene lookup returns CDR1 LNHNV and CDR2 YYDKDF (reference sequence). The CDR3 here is CATSRVTGQLNYGYTS. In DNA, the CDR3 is TGTGCCACCAGCAGAGTTACAGGACAGCTTAACTATGGCTACACCTCC.

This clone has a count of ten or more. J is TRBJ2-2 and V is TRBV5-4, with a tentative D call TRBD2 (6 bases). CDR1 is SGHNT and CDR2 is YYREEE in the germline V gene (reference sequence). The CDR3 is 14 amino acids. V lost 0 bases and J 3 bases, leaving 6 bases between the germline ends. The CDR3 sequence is CASSLAGDTGELFF. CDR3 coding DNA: TGTGCCAGCAGCTTGGCGGGGGACACCGGGGAGCTGTTTTTT.

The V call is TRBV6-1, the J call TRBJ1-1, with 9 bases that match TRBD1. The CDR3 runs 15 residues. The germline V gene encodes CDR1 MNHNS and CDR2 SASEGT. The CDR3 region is CSISTTGTGIDKAFF. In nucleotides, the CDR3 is TGTTCCATCAGTACGACCGGGACAGGGATCGATAAAGCTTTCTTT.

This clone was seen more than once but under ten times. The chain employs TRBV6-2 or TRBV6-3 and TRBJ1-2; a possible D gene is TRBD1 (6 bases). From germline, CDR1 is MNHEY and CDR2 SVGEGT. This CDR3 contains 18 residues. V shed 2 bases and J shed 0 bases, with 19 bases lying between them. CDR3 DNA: TGTGCCAGCAGTTACGAGGTCAGTGCGGGACACTCTAACTATGGCTACACCTTC. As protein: CASSYEVSAGHSNYGYTF.

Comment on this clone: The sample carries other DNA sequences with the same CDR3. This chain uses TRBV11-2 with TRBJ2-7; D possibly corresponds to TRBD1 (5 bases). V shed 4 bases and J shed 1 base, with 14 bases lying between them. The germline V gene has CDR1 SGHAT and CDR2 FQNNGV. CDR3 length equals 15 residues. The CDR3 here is CASSSFQGMSYEQYF. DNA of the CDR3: TGTGCCAGCAGCTCTTTCCAGGGTATGTCCTACGAGCAGTACTTC. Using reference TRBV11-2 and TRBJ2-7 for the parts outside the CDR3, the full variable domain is EAGVAQSPRYKIIEKRQSVAFWCNPISGHATLYWYQQILGQGPKLLIQFQNNGVVDDSQLPKDRFSAERLKGVDSTLKIQPAKLEDSAVYLCASSSFQGMSYEQYFGPGTRLTVT.

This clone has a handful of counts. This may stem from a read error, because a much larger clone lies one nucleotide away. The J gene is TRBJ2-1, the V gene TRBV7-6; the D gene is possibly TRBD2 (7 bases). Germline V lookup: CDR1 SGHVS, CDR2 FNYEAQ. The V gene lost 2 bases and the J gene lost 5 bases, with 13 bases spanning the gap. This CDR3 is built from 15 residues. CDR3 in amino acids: CASSLSRGAHNEQFF. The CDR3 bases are TGTGCCAGCAGCTTAAGTCGGGGGGCCCACAATGAGCAGTTCTTC.

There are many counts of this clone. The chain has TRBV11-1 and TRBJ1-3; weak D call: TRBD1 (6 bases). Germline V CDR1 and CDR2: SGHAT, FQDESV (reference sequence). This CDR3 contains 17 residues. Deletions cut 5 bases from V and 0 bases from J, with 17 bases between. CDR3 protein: CASSEGGGTSSGNTIYF. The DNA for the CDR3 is TGTGCCAGCAGCGAGGGGGGAGGGACGAGCTCTGGAAACACCATATATTTT.

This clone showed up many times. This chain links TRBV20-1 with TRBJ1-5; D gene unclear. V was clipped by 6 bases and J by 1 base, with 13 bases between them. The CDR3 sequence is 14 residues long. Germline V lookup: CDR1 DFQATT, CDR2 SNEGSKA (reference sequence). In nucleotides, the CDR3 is TGCAGTGCAAGGGAACAGTTAAGCAATCAGCCCCAGCATTTT. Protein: CSAREQLSNQPQHF.

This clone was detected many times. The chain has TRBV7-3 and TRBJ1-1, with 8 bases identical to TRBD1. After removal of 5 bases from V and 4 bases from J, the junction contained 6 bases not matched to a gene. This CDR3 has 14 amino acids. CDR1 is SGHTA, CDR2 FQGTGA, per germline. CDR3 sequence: CASSPGQGGTEAFF. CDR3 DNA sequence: TGTGCCAGCAGCCCCGGACAGGGAGGCACTGAAGCTTTCTTT.

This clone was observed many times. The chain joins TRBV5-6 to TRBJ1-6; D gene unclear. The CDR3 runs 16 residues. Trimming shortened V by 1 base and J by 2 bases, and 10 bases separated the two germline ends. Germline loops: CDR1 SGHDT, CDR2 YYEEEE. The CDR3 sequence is CASSLNIEAYNSPLHF. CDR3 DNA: TGTGCCAGCAGCTTGAATATAGAGGCCTATAATTCACCCCTCCACTTT.

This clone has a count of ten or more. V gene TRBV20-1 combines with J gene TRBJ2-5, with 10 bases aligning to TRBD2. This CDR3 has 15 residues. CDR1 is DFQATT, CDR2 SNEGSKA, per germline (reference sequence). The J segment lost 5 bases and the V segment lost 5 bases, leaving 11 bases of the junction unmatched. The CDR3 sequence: CSAGRSGGVVETQYF. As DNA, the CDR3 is TGCAGTGCTGGAAGGAGCGGGGGGGTGGTGGAGACCCAGTACTTC.